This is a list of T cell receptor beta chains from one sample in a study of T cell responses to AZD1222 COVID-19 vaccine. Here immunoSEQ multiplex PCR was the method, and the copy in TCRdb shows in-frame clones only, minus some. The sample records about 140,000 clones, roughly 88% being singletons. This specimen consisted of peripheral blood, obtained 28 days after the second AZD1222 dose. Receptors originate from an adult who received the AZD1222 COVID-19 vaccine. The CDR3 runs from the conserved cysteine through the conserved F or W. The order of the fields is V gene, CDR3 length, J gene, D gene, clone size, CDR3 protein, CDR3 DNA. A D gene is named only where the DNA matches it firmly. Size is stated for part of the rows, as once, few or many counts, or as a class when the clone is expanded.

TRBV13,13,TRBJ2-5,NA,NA,CASSYQDKGTQYF,TGTGCCAGCAGCTACCAGGACAAAGGGACCCAGTACTTC
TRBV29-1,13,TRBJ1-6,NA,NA,CSVGAGENSPLHF,TGCAGCGTTGGGGCAGGGGAGAATTCACCCCTCCACTTT
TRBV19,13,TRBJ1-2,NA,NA,CASSIPGVYGYTF,TGTGCCAGTAGTATACCGGGGGTATATGGCTACACCTTC
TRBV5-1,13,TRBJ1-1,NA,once,CASSDGVGTEAFF,TGCGCCAGCAGCGACGGGGTTGGCACTGAAGCTTTCTTT
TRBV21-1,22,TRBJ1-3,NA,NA,CASSGKHGTDSTRFFSGNTIYF,TGTGCCAGCAGCGGAAAGCACGGGACGGATTCCACCCGCTTCTTCTCTGGAAACACCATATATTTT
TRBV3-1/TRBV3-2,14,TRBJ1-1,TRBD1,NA,CASSQHRGNTEAFF,TGTGCCAGCAGCCAACACAGGGGGAACACTGAAGCTTTCTTT
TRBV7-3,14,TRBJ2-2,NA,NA,CASSLRGYTGELFF,TGTGCCAGCAGCTTAAGGGGGTACACCGGGGAGCTGTTTTTT
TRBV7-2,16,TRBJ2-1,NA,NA,CASSFDGYRSYNEQFF,TGTGCCAGCAGCTTCGATGGGTACCGGTCCTACAATGAGCAGTTCTTC
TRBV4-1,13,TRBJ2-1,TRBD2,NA,CASGRGGGDEQFF,TGCGCCAGCGGGCGGGGGGGCGGAGATGAGCAGTTCTTC
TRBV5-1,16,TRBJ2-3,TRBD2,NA,CASSLPLAGGQDTQYF,TGCGCCAGCAGCCTGCCCCTAGCGGGAGGACAAGATACGCAGTATTTT
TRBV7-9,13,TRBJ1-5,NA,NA,CASSQGLGQPQHF,TGTGCCAGCAGCCAGGGATTGGGACAGCCCCAGCATTTT
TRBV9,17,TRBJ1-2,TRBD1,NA,CASSGHGTGASDYGYTF,TGTGCCAGCAGCGGCCACGGGACAGGGGCCTCTGACTATGGCTACACCTTC
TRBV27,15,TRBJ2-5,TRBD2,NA,CASSFGSGGLETQYF,TGTGCCAGCAGTTTTGGTAGCGGGGGATTAGAGACCCAGTACTTC
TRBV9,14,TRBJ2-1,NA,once,CASSFRAFYNEQFF,TGTGCCAGCAGCTTCCGGGCTTTCTACAATGAGCAGTTCTTC
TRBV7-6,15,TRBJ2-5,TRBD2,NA,CASSFVAGAGETQYF,TGTGCCAGCAGCTTCGTAGCGGGGGCCGGGGAGACCCAGTACTTC
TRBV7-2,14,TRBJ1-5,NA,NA,CASSPGGVSQPQHF,TGTGCCAGCAGCCCGGGGGGGGTATCCCAGCCCCAGCATTTT
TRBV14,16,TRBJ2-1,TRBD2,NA,CASSPGLAGRGNEQFF,TGTGCCAGCAGCCCGGGACTAGCGGGGAGGGGCAATGAGCAGTTCTTC
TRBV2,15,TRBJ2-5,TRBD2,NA,CASSELAGRQETQYF,TGTGCCAGCAGTGAATTAGCGGGGCGCCAAGAGACCCAGTACTTC
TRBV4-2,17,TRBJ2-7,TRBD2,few,CASSREPSGLGFYEQYF,TGTGCCAGCAGCCGAGAGCCATCGGGACTAGGTTTCTACGAGCAGTACTTC
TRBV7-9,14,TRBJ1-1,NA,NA,CASSPQPTNTEAFF,TGTGCCAGCAGCCCACAACCCACGAACACTGAAGCTTTCTTT
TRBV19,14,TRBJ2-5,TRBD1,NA,CASSFRQGQETQYF,TGTGCCAGTAGTTTCAGACAGGGGCAAGAGACCCAGTACTTC
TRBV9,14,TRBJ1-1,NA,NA,CASSAPNRNTEAFF,TGTGCCAGCAGCGCGCCGAACCGGAACACTGAAGCTTTCTTT
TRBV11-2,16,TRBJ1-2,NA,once,CASSLGEGWQSYGYTF,TGTGCCAGCAGCTTAGGTGAGGGTTGGCAGAGCTATGGCTACACCTTC
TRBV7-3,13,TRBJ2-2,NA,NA,CASSSSTAGELFF,TGTGCCAGCAGCTCCTCGACCGCCGGGGAGCTGTTTTTT
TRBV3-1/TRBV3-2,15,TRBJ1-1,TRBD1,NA,CASSDQGQRNTEAFF,TGTGCCAGCAGCGATCAGGGACAGAGGAACACTGAAGCTTTCTTT
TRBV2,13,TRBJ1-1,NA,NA,CASSKQGNTEAFF,TGTGCCAGCAGTAAGCAGGGGAACACTGAAGCTTTCTTT
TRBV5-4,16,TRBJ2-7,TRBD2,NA,CASSLRRSGRVAEQYF,TGTGCCAGCAGCTTGCGTCGCAGCGGGAGGGTAGCCGAGCAGTACTTC
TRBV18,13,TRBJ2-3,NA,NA,CASSGSSTDTQYF,TGTGCCAGCTCTGGGAGTTCCACAGATACGCAGTATTTT
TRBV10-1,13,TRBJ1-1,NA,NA,CASSDREVTEAFF,TGCGCCAGCAGTGACAGGGAGGTCACTGAAGCTTTCTTT
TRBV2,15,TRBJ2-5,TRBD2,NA,CASKPQTSGRGAQYF,TGTGCCAGCAAACCTCAAACTAGCGGGAGAGGGGCCCAGTACTTC
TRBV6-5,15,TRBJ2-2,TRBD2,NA,CASSPSGAKAGELFF,TGTGCCAGCAGCCCGAGCGGGGCCAAGGCCGGGGAGCTGTTTTTT